The 24 T cell receptor beta chains reported below all come from one sample, sequenced in a study of long-term antiretroviral therapy in people with HIV. Researchers report immunoSEQ v3.0 was run at survey level. Only in-frame clones appear in the TCRdb table, and some are missing; sequencing was by immunoSEQ multiplex PCR. The repertoire holds 27,000 or so clones, with about 81% as singletons. Sequences were derived from unsorted PBMCs, sampled 2.9 years after starting antiretroviral therapy. All receptors come from a man aged 50 to 59 with HIV.

The gene calls are TRBV14 and TRBJ2-1; TRBD1 aligns across 7 bases. Germline trimming cut 1 base from V and 4 bases from J; bases unmatched to any gene: 10. Germline lookup yields CDR1 SGHDN and CDR2 FVKESK. The CDR3 is made up of 17 amino acids. This CDR3 reads CASSQVRGTNIYNEQFF. The CDR3 nucleotides read TGTGCCAGCAGCCAAGTCAGGGGGACAAACATATACAATGAGCAGTTCTTC. Filled out from reference TRBV14 and TRBJ2-1, the complete variable domain reads EAGVTQFPSHSVIEKGQTVTLRCDPISGHDNLYWYRRVMGKEIKFLLHFVKESKQDESGMPNNRFLAERTGGTYSTLKVQPAELEDSGVYFCASSQVRGTNIYNEQFFGPGTRLTVL.

The chain carries TRBV6-6 and TRBJ2-7; D not resolved. This CDR3 has 13 amino acids. Germline V gene lookup returns CDR1 MNHNY and CDR2 SVGAGI (reference sequence). Trimming cost V 5 bases and J 1 base, with 9 bases left between them. This chain's CDR3 is CASSQPKSYEQYF. The CDR3 DNA reads as TGTGCCAGCAGTCAACCAAAATCCTACGAGCAGTACTTC.

The V gene is TRBV5-1, the J gene TRBJ1-1; weak D call: TRBD1 (6 bases). V lost 3 bases and J 5 bases, leaving 14 bases between the germline ends. Germline V lookup: CDR1 SGHRS, CDR2 YFSETQ. This CDR3 contains 14 residues. Here the CDR3 reads CASSSKLQGTEAFF. The CDR3 nucleotides are TGCGCCAGCAGCTCAAAATTACAGGGAACTGAAGCTTTCTTT.

The V and J genes are TRBV7-6 and TRBJ2-3, with 7 bases aligning to TRBD1. The J segment lost 2 bases and the V segment lost 1 base, leaving 3 bases of the junction unmatched. The CDR3 loop spans 15 amino acids. The V gene's germline CDR1 is SGHVS and CDR2 FNYEAQ. Here the CDR3 reads CASSLGDSPTDTQYF. CDR3 DNA sequence: TGTGCCAGCAGCTTAGGGGACAGCCCCACAGATACGCAGTATTTT.

The chain recombines TRBV28 with TRBJ2-1, with D perhaps TRBD1 (7 bases). The CDR3 sequence is 13 residues long. In germline, CDR1 is MDHEN, CDR2 SYDVKM. Trimming took 3 bases from V and 7 from J, leaving 10 bases between them. The CDR3 DNA follows: TGTGCCAGCAGTTTGGCAGGGGGGAATGAGCAGTTCTTC. Its translation: CASSLAGGNEQFF.

This chain connects TRBV18 to TRBJ2-3, with 8 bases lining up with TRBD2. Losses at the gene ends were 6 bases for V and 5 bases for J; bases not matched to a gene: 7. From germline, CDR1 is KGHSH and CDR2 LQKENI. The CDR3 is 14 amino acids. CDR3 in DNA: TGTGCCAGCTCCCCTGGACTAGCAGGAGATACGCAGTATTTT. Translation gives CASSPGLAGDTQYF. Combining the CDR3 with reference TRBV18 and TRBJ2-3 gives the whole variable domain NAGVMQNPRHLVRRRGQEARLRCSPMKGHSHVYWYRQLPEEGLKFMVYLQKENIIDESGMPKERFSAEFPKEGPSILRIQQVVRGDSAAYFCASSPGLAGDTQYFGPGTRLTVL.

V and J are TRBV30 and TRBJ1-5, with no clear D. V lost 0 bases, J lost 6 bases, and 15 bases lay in between. Germline V gene lookup returns CDR1 GTSNPN and CDR2 SVGIG (reference sequence). The CDR3 totals 15 residues. The CDR3, as DNA: TGTGCCTGGAGTGTACTTGGAGGGTTTGGTCAGCCCCAGCATTTT. Protein sequence: CAWSVLGGFGQPQHF.

In its sample, this clone was seen once. In DNA form, the CDR3 reads TGTGCCAGCAGTTACGAAATAGGTCGTGAAGCTTTCTTT. This sequence encodes CASSYEIGREAFF. The V gene is TRBV6-5, the J gene TRBJ1-1; D remains unclear. This CDR3 is built from 13 residues. The ends were cut back, 2 bases at V and 7 bases at J, with 11 bases in the middle. Germline V lookup: CDR1 MNHEY, CDR2 SVGAGI.

The genes are TRBV9 and TRBJ2-7; D is perhaps TRBD1 or TRBD2 (6 bases each). V shed 0 bases and J shed 5 bases, with 12 bases lying between them. This CDR3 is built from 14 residues. Germline CDR1 and CDR2: SGDLS and YYNGEE. The CDR3 spells CASSVGGAFNEQYF. The CDR3 bases are TGTGCCAGCAGCGTAGGGGGGGCATTCAACGAGCAGTACTTC.

Written as DNA, the CDR3 is TGCAGCGTTGGGCGGGGGTTAGGGGAGCAGTTCTTC. This codes for CSVGRGLGEQFF. The rearrangement links TRBV29-1 to TRBJ2-1; TRBD2 aligns across 7 bases. This CDR3 spans 12 amino acids. The germline V gene has CDR1 SQVTM and CDR2 ANQGSEA. With 4 bases clipped from V and 10 bases from J, the junction kept 7 bases outside the gene matches.

V usage is TRBV7-8 and J usage is TRBJ2-7; 8 positions match TRBD1. Trimming cost V 5 bases and J 5 bases; bases outside gene matches: 8. The CDR3 length is 14 residues. From germline, CDR1 is SGHVS and CDR2 FQNEAQ. CDR3 protein: CASSRLDREHEQYF. The CDR3, as DNA: TGTGCCAGCAGCCGATTGGACAGGGAGCACGAGCAGTACTTC.

The V and J genes are TRBV4-1 and TRBJ1-2, with D possibly matching TRBD1 (5 bases). The CDR3 covers 14 residues. Per germline, CDR1 MGHRA and CDR2 YSYEKL. V gave up 3 bases and J gave up 8 bases, with 16 bases separating them. Here the CDR3 DNA reads TGCGCCAGCAGCCATAGAGGGGACGTGGGAGGCTACACCTTC. Translation gives CASSHRGDVGGYTF.

This clone occurred a few times. This rearrangement joins TRBV6-5 to TRBJ1-2; the D is unclear. The V end was cut by 6 bases, the J end by 0 bases, with 8 bases between. Per germline, CDR1 MNHEY and CDR2 SVGAGI. The CDR3 contains 13 residues. CDR3 region: CASSTGANYGYTF. The DNA for the CDR3 is TGTGCCAGCAGCACCGGGGCTAACTATGGCTACACCTTC.

The chain is built from TRBV9 and TRBJ1-2; 7 bases map to TRBD1. The CDR3 has 14 residues. Germline trimming cut 5 bases from V and 3 bases from J; bases unmatched to any gene: 7. Germline CDR1 is SGDLS and CDR2 is YYNGEE. CDR3 protein: CASSLHTGDYGYTF. The CDR3 region has the DNA TGTGCCAGCAGTCTACATACAGGGGACTATGGCTACACCTTC.

This chain uses TRBV11-2 with TRBJ1-1; 8 bases line up with TRBD1. V lost 4 bases and J lost 4; bases outside the gene matches: 20. This CDR3 is 19 amino acids long. CDR1 is SGHAT, CDR2 FQNNGV, per germline. The CDR3 region is CASSSFPNGVRGLSTEAFF. CDR3 DNA: TGTGCCAGCAGCTCCTTCCCTAACGGGGTCAGGGGGCTTAGCACTGAAGCTTTCTTT.

The table lists this clone with a few counts. The chain employs TRBV15 and TRBJ1-2; 9 bases are shared with TRBD1. CDR3 length equals 15 residues. V gave up 3 bases and J gave up 8 bases; unmatched junction bases: 10. The germline gives CDR1 LNHNV, CDR2 YYDKDF (reference sequence). The CDR3 DNA sequence: TGTGCCACCAGCAGGAACTCCCGGGACAGGGAGGGCTACACCTTC. Its protein is CATSRNSRDREGYTF.

The chain has TRBV2 and TRBJ1-2, with TRBD1 identical over 8 bases. After removal of 6 bases from V and 6 bases from J, the junction contained 12 bases not matched to a gene. Germline-derived CDR1 and CDR2 are SNHLY and FYNNEI. There are 15 residues in the CDR3. CDR3 sequence reads: CASSLSAQGADGYTF. The CDR3 nucleotides read TGTGCCAGCAGCCTCTCGGCCCAGGGGGCGGATGGCTACACCTTC.

The CDR3 sequence is CASSPGTGSTYEQYF. DNA for the CDR3: TGTGCCAGCAGCCCGGGGACAGGGTCGACCTACGAGCAGTACTTC. This chain connects TRBV28 to TRBJ2-7; 9 bases are a match to TRBD1. The J segment lost 2 bases and the V segment lost 6 bases, leaving 8 bases of the junction unmatched. The CDR3 spans 15 residues. Germline V gives CDR1 MDHEN, CDR2 SYDVKM.

The chain is built from TRBV9 and TRBJ2-3; D is possibly TRBD2 (5 bases). Deletions cut 1 base from V and 2 bases from J, with 11 bases between. Looked up from germline, CDR1 is SGDLS and CDR2 is YYNGEE. The CDR3 is 15 residues long. CDR3 amino acids: CASSVTGISTDTQYF. Written as DNA, the CDR3 is TGTGCCAGCAGCGTAACGGGGATTTCCACAGATACGCAGTATTTT.

The chain is built from TRBV4-2 and TRBJ1-2, with D uncertain. CDR3 length: 13 amino acids. The germline gives CDR1 LGHNA, CDR2 YNFKEQ. The V end was cut by 1 base, the J end by 8 bases, with 11 bases between. The CDR3 DNA sequence: TGTGCCAGCAGCCAAGGGGTATTCTTCGGCTACACCTTC. It translates to CASSQGVFFGYTF.

The chain is built from TRBV28 and TRBJ1-1, with 7 bases matching TRBD1. The CDR3 totals 14 residues. Germline CDR1 is MDHEN and CDR2 is SYDVKM. The V segment lost 2 bases and the J segment 5 bases; nucleotides outside the gene matches: 5. CDR3 bases: TGTGCCAGCAGTTTAGTGGCAGGGGGAACTGAAGCTTTCTTT. This gives the protein CASSLVAGGTEAFF.

CDR3 DNA: TGTGCCAGCAGTTCCATATACGGGACCCTCTACGAGCAGTACTTC. Translated, it gives CASSSIYGTLYEQYF. The J gene is TRBJ2-7, the V gene TRBV28; perhaps D is TRBD1 or TRBD2 (5 bases each). The CDR3 covers 15 residues. Germline assignment: CDR1 MDHEN and CDR2 SYDVKM. V was pared by 4 bases and J by 3 bases, with 16 bases between. The full variable domain, with the rest looked up from reference TRBV28 and TRBJ2-7, is DVKVTQSSRYLVKRTGEKVFLECVQDMDHENMFWYRQDPGLGLRLIYFSYDVKMKEKGDIPEGYSVSREKKERFSLILESASTNQTSMYLCASSSIYGTLYEQYFGPGTRLTVT.

The chain recombines TRBV7-9 with TRBJ2-7, with D possibly being TRBD1 (5 bases). Between the trimmed V and J ends, which lost 1 base and 9 bases, there was a span of 16 bases. Germline V gene data show CDR1 as SEHNR and CDR2 as FQNEAQ (reference sequence). The CDR3 is 14 residues long. CDR3: CASSLENRLPGQYF. The CDR3 bases are TGTGCCAGCAGCTTAGAAAACAGGCTGCCGGGGCAGTACTTC.

This clone was observed a single time. The V gene is TRBV28, the J gene TRBJ2-2; 12 bases are shared with TRBD1. Germline loops: CDR1 MDHEN, CDR2 SYDVKM. This CDR3 comprises 17 residues. V lost 7 bases, J lost 4 bases, and 10 bases stayed unmatched. The CDR3 nucleotides are TGTGCCAGCAAACAGCCGGGACAGGGGGCGCGCACCGGGGAGCTGTTTTTT. Its protein product is CASKQPGQGARTGELFF.